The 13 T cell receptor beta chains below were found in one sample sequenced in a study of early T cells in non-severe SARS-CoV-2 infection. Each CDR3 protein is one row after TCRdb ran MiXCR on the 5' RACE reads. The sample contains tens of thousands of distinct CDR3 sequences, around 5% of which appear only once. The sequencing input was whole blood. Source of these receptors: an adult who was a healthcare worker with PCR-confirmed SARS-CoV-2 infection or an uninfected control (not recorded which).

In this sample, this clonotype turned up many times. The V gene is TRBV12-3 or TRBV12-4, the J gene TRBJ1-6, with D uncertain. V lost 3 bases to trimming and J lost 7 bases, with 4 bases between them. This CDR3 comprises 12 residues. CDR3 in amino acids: CASSLPNSPLHF. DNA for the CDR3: TGTGCCAGCAGTTTGCCCAATTCACCCCTCCACTTT.

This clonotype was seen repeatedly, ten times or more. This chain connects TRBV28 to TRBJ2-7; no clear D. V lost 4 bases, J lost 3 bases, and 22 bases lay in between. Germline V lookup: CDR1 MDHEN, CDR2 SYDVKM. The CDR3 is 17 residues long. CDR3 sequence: CASSSPFSRVSLYEQYF. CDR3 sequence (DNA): TGTGCCAGCAGTTCCCCATTCAGCCGGGTGTCACTCTACGAGCAGTACTTC.

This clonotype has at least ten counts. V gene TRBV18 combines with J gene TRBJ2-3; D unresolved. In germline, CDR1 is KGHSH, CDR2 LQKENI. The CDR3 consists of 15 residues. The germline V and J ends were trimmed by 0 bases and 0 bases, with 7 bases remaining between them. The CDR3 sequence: CASSPPSFSTDTQYF. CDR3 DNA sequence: TGTGCCAGCTCACCACCGTCATTTAGCACAGATACGCAGTATTTT. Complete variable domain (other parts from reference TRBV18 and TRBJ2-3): NAGVMQNPRHLVRRRGQEARLRCSPMKGHSHVYWYRQLPEEGLKFMVYLQKENIIDESGMPKERFSAEFPKEGPSILRIQQVVRGDSAAYFCASSPPSFSTDTQYFGPGTRLTVL.

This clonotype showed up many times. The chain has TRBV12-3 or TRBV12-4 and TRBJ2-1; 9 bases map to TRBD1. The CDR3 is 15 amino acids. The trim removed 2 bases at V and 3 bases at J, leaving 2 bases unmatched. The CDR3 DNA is TGTGCCAGCAGTTTAAGGACAGGGGACTACAATGAGCAGTTCTTC. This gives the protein CASSLRTGDYNEQFF.

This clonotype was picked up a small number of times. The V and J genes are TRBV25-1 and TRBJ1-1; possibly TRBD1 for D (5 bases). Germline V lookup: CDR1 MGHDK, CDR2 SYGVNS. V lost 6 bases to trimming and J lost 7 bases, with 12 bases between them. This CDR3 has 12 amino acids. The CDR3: CASSLWDGEAFF. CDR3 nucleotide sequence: TGTGCCAGCAGCCTCTGGGACGGTGAAGCTTTCTTT.

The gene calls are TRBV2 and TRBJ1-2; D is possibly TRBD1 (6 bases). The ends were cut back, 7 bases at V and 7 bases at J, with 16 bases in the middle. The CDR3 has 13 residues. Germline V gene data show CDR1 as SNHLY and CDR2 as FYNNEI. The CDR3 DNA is TGTGCCAGCACGGGGGCAGAGCTGGGTGGCTACACCTTC. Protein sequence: CASTGAELGGYTF.

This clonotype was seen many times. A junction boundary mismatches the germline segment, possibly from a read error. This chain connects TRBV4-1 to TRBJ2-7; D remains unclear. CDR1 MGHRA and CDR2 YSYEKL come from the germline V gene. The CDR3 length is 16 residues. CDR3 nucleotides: TGCACCAGCAGCCAAGATCTGCAGGATATACCTTACGAGCAGTACTTC. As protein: CTSSQDLQDIPYEQYF.

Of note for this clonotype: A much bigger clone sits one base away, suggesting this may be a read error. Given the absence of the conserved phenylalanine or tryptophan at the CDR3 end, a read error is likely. This CDR3 reads CASSSLGGRINTEAFL. CDR3 nucleotides: TGCGCCAGCAGCTCCCTTGGGGGGCGGATCAACACTGAAGCTTTCCTT. The chain recombines TRBV5-1 with TRBJ1-1; maybe TRBD1 (6 bases). Trimming removed 3 bases from V and 2 bases from J, with 17 bases in between. The CDR3 covers 16 residues. Germline loops: CDR1 SGHRS, CDR2 YFSETQ.

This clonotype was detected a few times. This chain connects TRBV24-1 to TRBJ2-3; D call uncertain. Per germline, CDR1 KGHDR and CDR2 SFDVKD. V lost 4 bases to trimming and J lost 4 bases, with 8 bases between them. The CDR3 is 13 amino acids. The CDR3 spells CATSDLVPDTQYF. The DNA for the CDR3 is TGTGCCACCAGTGACCTAGTCCCAGATACGCAGTATTTT.

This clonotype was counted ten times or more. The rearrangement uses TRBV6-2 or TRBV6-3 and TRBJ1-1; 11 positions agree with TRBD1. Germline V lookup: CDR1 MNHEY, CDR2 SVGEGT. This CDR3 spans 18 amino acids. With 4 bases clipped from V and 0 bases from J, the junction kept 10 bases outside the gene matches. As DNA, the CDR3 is TGTGCCAGCAGTTCATTATGGACAGGGGGCTATCTGAACACTGAAGCTTTCTTT. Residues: CASSSLWTGGYLNTEAFF.

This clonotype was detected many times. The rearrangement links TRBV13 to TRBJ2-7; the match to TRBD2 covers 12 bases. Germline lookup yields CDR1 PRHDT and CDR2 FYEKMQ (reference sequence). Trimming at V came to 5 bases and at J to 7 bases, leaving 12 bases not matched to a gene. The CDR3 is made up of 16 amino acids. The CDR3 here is CASSTRTSGNLEEQYF. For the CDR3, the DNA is TGTGCCAGCAGCACCCGGACTAGCGGGAATCTAGAGGAGCAGTACTTC. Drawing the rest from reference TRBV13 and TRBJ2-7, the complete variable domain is AAGVIQSPRHLIKEKRETATLKCYPIPRHDTVYWYQQGPGQDPQFLISFYEKMQSDKGSIPDRFSAQQFSDYHSELNMSSLELGDSALYFCASSTRTSGNLEEQYFGPGTRLTVT.

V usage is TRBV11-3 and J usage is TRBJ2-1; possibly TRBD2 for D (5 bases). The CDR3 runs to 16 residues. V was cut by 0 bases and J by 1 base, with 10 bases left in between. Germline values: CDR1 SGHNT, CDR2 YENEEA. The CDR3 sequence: CASSLDRERSYNEQFF. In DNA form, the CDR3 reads TGTGCCAGCAGCTTAGATAGGGAGCGATCCTACAATGAGCAGTTCTTC.

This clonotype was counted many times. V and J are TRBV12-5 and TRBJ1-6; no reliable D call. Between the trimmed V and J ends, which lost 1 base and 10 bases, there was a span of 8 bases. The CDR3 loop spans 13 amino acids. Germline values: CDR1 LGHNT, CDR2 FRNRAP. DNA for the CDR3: TGTGCTAGTGGTTTGGGCCAACAGTCACCCCTCCACTTT. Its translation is CASGLGQQSPLHF.